This T cell receptor beta chain was identified in a study of vaccination and CD4 T cells after COVID-19. As to treatment: roughly 10-day PBMC culture with coronavirus spike peptide pools or control peptides (ViraFEST assay). Culture proceeded for approximately eleven days, and CD4+ T cells were then isolated by negative selection. As regards this clonotype: Its target is not known.

The Oncomine TCR Beta short-read assay generated sequence data from the DNA of cultured CD4+ T cells. TCRdb independently ran MiXCR on the PCR reads; one entry per CDR3 protein. Seen here are over 9,000 distinct CDR3 sequences, roughly 24% observed once, and the top ten hold more than 9.5%. The CDR3 extends over 12 amino acids. CDR1 is SQVTM and CDR2 is ANQGSEA in the germline V gene. Deletions cut 0 bases from V and 2 bases from J, with 5 bases between. The chain employs TRBV29-1 and TRBJ2-7; no firm D call. The material was CD4+ T cells from blood, cultured in vitro, obtained after SARS-CoV-2 vaccination. This receptor was taken from a human donor who had recovered from COVID-19. CDR3 bases: TGCAGCGTTGAAGATTTTCCCTACGAGCAGTACTTC. Translated: CSVEDFPYEQYF.